This T cell receptor (beta chain) was retrieved from a study of blood T cell repertoires in COVID-19. Study processing details: Scientists estimated how many nucleated cells there were by amplifying reference gene primers. Repertoires were generated with immunoSEQ multiplex PCR, while TCRdb's copy carries only in-frame clones and drops some. The DNA gave D and trimming, while V, J and clone size come from that table. The table records under 140,000 clones, about three quarters of them present only once. The CDR3 is 14 amino acids. Germline V gives CDR1 SGHAT, CDR2 FQNNGV. Trimming pared 7 bases from V and 8 bases from J, leaving 18 bases between.

The sequence came from a woman older than 75 with active or convalescent COVID-19. The chain uses TRBV11-2 and TRBJ2-1; D is possibly TRBD2 (6 bases). Sequenced input: peripheral blood. The CDR3 region is CASTQQPRDYEQFF. CDR3 DNA: TGTGCCAGCACCCAACAACCGCGGGACTATGAGCAGTTCTTC.